The 30 T cell receptor beta chains given below trace back to one sample, sequenced in a study of cytotoxic CD8 clonotypes in ibrutinib-treated CLL (dated by TCRdb to 2020 to 2023). The library was made by the immunoSEQ multiplex PCR assay. TCRdb took this table from immuneACCESS and kept in-frame rearrangements with V and J called. Such tables lack part of the clones; where checked against another copy, unresolved V genes explain under half of the gap, and the rest is unexplained. The sample contains some 310,000 clones, approximately 80% of them found a single time. Of the sample, about 6.3% is held by the ten largest clones. Specimen: PBMCs, collected before ibrutinib treatment. These receptors all stem from a human donor with chronic lymphocytic leukemia.

The sample holds a few counts of this clone. CDR3 DNA: TGTGCCAGCAGTCGAATACAGGGGACGAACCAGCCCCAGCATTTT. This encodes CASSRIQGTNQPQHF. V and J are TRBV27 and TRBJ1-5, with TRBD1 identical over 7 bases. The CDR3 covers 15 residues. Per the germline V gene, CDR1 is MNHEY and CDR2 is SMNVEV (reference sequence). V lost 5 bases and J lost 7; bases outside the gene matches: 11.

The chain uses TRBV20-1 and TRBJ2-7; D unresolved. This CDR3 has 11 residues. V gave up 1 base and J gave up 4 bases, with 5 bases separating them. Germline-derived CDR1 and CDR2 are DFQATT and SNEGSKA (reference sequence). The chain's CDR3 is CSARVPYEQYF. The CDR3 nucleotides are TGCAGTGCTAGAGTCCCTTACGAGCAGTACTTC.

The chain links TRBV29-1 to TRBJ2-1; a possible D gene is TRBD2 (5 bases). This CDR3 spans 13 amino acids. V lost 4 bases and J 5 bases, leaving 12 bases between the germline ends. CDR1 SQVTM and CDR2 ANQGSEA come from the germline V gene. The CDR3 DNA sequence: TGCAGCGTTGGTGCCAGAGGGAACAATGAGCAGTTCTTC. Translated: CSVGARGNNEQFF.

This chain joins TRBV19 and TRBJ2-1, with TRBD2 matching 7 bases. J was trimmed by 10 bases and V by 1 base; bases with no gene match: 10. The CDR3 sequence is 15 residues long. The germline gives CDR1 LNHDA, CDR2 SQIVND (reference sequence). The CDR3: CASSIGGRAVGEQFF. The CDR3, as DNA: TGTGCCAGTAGTATAGGTGGGAGGGCGGTCGGGGAGCAGTTCTTC.

This chain uses TRBV19 with TRBJ1-5; 8 bases fit TRBD1. The CDR3 has 17 amino acids. CDR1 LNHDA and CDR2 SQIVND come from the germline V gene (reference sequence). With V trimmed by 4 bases and J by 3 bases, 11 bases remained unmatched. This chain's CDR3 is CASSRTAGTGLNQPQHF. DNA for the CDR3: TGTGCCAGTAGTAGAACGGCCGGGACAGGTCTCAATCAGCCCCAGCATTTT.

V usage is TRBV4-2 and J usage is TRBJ2-7, with TRBD1 matching 7 bases. The CDR3 sequence is 16 residues long. CDR1 is LGHNA, CDR2 YNFKEQ, per germline. The junction had 10 bases not matched to a gene; V was cut back by 1 base and J by 4 bases. The CDR3, as DNA: TGTGCCAGCAGCCAAGTTTTTAACAGGGGAAGTTACGAGCAGTACTTC. Translating it yields CASSQVFNRGSYEQYF.

The CDR3 here is CASSLVGPSSYNEQFF. CDR3 nucleotide sequence: TGCGCCAGCAGCTTGGTTGGCCCCAGCTCCTACAATGAGCAGTTCTTC. This chain uses TRBV5-1 with TRBJ2-1; no firm D call. V was cut by 0 bases and J by 0 bases, with 10 bases left in between. This CDR3 is 16 amino acids long. Germline V gene data show CDR1 as SGHRS and CDR2 as YFSETQ.

This chain joins TRBV19 and TRBJ2-2; tentatively, D is TRBD1 or TRBD2 (5 bases each). This CDR3 has 14 residues. V was cut by 0 bases and J by 9 bases, with 11 bases left in between. Germline V gene sequence: CDR1 LNHDA, CDR2 SQIVND (reference sequence). Here the CDR3 reads CASSIDRDLRELFF. The CDR3 bases are TGTGCCAGTAGTATAGACCGGGACCTACGGGAGCTGTTTTTT. Full variable domain (outside the CDR3, taken from reference TRBV19 and TRBJ2-2): DGGITQSPKYLFRKEGQNVTLSCEQNLNHDAMYWYRQDPGQGLRLIYYSQIVNDFQKGDIAEGYSVSREKKESFPLTVTSAQKNPTAFYLCASSIDRDLRELFFGEGSRLTVL.

The chain carries TRBV30 and TRBJ2-1, with D unresolved. Trimming shortened V by 2 bases and J by 6 bases, and 5 bases separated the two germline ends. This CDR3 region has 11 residues. Germline V gene data show CDR1 as GTSNPN and CDR2 as SVGIG (reference sequence). The DNA of the CDR3 is TGTGCCTGGAGTCCAGGCAATGAGCAGTTCTTC. Protein sequence: CAWSPGNEQFF.

This clone was seen once. The V and J genes are TRBV19 and TRBJ2-5, with D possibly TRBD1 on 6 matching bases. From germline, CDR1 is LNHDA and CDR2 SQIVND (reference sequence). The germline V and J ends were trimmed by 5 bases and 2 bases, with 12 bases remaining between them. This CDR3 has 14 residues. The CDR3 protein is CASSPGATQETQYF. Here the CDR3 DNA reads TGTGCCAGTAGTCCAGGGGCAACGCAAGAGACCCAGTACTTC.

This rearrangement joins TRBV6-5 to TRBJ2-1; perhaps TRBD1 as D (5 bases). Germline V gives CDR1 MNHEY, CDR2 SVGAGI. The CDR3 sequence is 13 residues long. Trimming removed 0 bases from V and 7 bases from J, with 7 bases in between. The CDR3 sequence is CASSYSPGNEQFF. CDR3 nucleotide sequence: TGTGCCAGCAGTTACTCGCCAGGGAATGAGCAGTTCTTC.

The chain has TRBV5-1 and TRBJ2-5; D possibly corresponds to TRBD1 (5 bases). Germline assignment: CDR1 SGHRS and CDR2 YFSETQ. Deletions cut 3 bases from V and 4 bases from J, with 10 bases between. The CDR3 contains 13 residues. The CDR3 spells CASSYQGLETQYF. The CDR3 nucleotides are TGCGCCAGCAGCTACCAGGGTTTAGAGACCCAGTACTTC.

V usage is TRBV5-1 and J usage is TRBJ2-1; D not resolved. Trimming removed 0 bases at V and 7 bases at J, with 5 bases between. Germline assignment: CDR1 SGHRS and CDR2 YFSETQ. CDR3 length: 12 amino acids. The CDR3 DNA sequence: TGCGCCAGCAGCTTGGATACAAATGAGCAGTTCTTC. Amino acid sequence: CASSLDTNEQFF.

The chain recombines TRBV11-3 with TRBJ2-2, with D hard to call. The V and J ends lost 4 bases and 8 bases respectively, with 11 bases between them. The CDR3 is 13 amino acids. Germline CDR1 reads SGHNT; CDR2 reads YENEEA. As DNA, the CDR3 is TGTGCCAGCAGCTCTCAGAGCCAGGGGGAGCTGTTTTTT. It encodes CASSSQSQGELFF.

This clone was found a few times. This chain links TRBV27 with TRBJ2-3; D remains unclear. This CDR3 spans 15 amino acids. Germline V gene sequence: CDR1 MNHEY, CDR2 SMNVEV (reference sequence). The germline V and J ends were trimmed by 3 bases and 5 bases, with 15 bases remaining between them. CDR3 DNA sequence: TGTGCCAGCAGTTTGGACCTACGCACGGTAGATACGCAGTATTTT. Protein: CASSLDLRTVDTQYF.

V usage is TRBV6-5 and J usage is TRBJ2-5; 7 bases match TRBD1. Germline trimming cut 7 bases from V and 1 base from J; bases unmatched to any gene: 9. The CDR3 runs to 15 residues. The germline V gene encodes CDR1 MNHEY and CDR2 SVGAGI. The CDR3 coding sequence is TGTGCCAGCACCCCGACAGGGTTGACCCAAGAGACCCAGTACTTC. Translation: CASTPTGLTQETQYF.

V usage is TRBV28 and J usage is TRBJ1-2, with D perhaps matching TRBD1 (5 bases). V was pared by 1 base and J by 7 bases, with 28 bases between. The CDR3 consists of 19 residues. The germline CDR1 and CDR2 sequences are MDHEN and SYDVKM. CDR3 loop: CASSLLTPVSSPGMGGYTF. The CDR3 bases are TGTGCCAGCAGTTTATTAACCCCAGTTTCGAGTCCAGGGATGGGTGGCTACACCTTC.

The chain has TRBV12-2 and TRBJ1-2. TRBV12-2 is annotated as a pseudogene. The CDR3 sequence is 13 residues long. CDR3 nucleotides: TGTGCAAGTCGCCCAAGTTCCCCCTATGGCTACACCTTC. Its protein product is CASRPSSPYGYTF.

The chain is built from TRBV28 and TRBJ1-2; tentatively, D is TRBD1 (6 bases). The CDR3 sequence is 16 residues long. The germline gives CDR1 MDHEN, CDR2 SYDVKM. V lost 3 bases to trimming and J lost 4 bases, with 18 bases between them. As DNA, the CDR3 is TGTGCCAGCAGTTTTATTAGGGGGGCGCAAGCCTATGGCTACACCTTC. This gives the protein CASSFIRGAQAYGYTF.

The V gene is TRBV7-3, the J gene TRBJ2-1, with 13 bases lining up with TRBD2. V gave up 5 bases and J gave up 4 bases; unmatched junction bases: 5. There are 16 residues in the CDR3. Germline V gene lookup returns CDR1 SGHTA and CDR2 FQGTGA. CDR3 sequence: CASSPRTSGSYNEQFF. CDR3 sequence (DNA): TGTGCCAGCAGCCCGAGGACTAGCGGGAGTTACAATGAGCAGTTCTTC. Drawing the rest from reference TRBV7-3 and TRBJ2-1, the complete variable domain is GAGVSQTPSNKVTEKGKYVELRCDPISGHTALYWYRQSLGQGPEFLIYFQGTGAADDSGLPNDRFFAVRPEGSVSTLKIQRTERGDSAVYLCASSPRTSGSYNEQFFGPGTRLTVL.

This chain connects TRBV27 to TRBJ1-4; 7 nucleotides align to TRBD1. V lost 5 bases to trimming and J lost 4 bases; unmatched junction nucleotides: 7. CDR1 MNHEY and CDR2 SMNVEV come from the germline V gene (reference sequence). The CDR3 runs to 15 residues. The CDR3 is CASSPTGLDNEKLFF. CDR3 nucleotide sequence: TGTGCCAGCAGTCCGACAGGGTTAGATAATGAAAAACTGTTTTTT. Looking up the rest from reference TRBV27 and TRBJ1-4 gives the full variable domain: EAQVTQNPRYLITVTGKKLTVTCSQNMNHEYMSWYRQDPGLGLRQIYYSMNVEVTDKGDVPEGYKVSRKEKRNFPLILESPSPNQTSLYFCASSPTGLDNEKLFFGSGTQLSVL.

In DNA form, the CDR3 reads TGTGCCAGCAGCCAAAGGATGGGCTACGAGCAGTACTTC. As protein: CASSQRMGYEQYF. The chain uses TRBV14 and TRBJ2-7; no definite D call. Germline loops: CDR1 SGHDN, CDR2 FVKESK. The CDR3 spans 13 residues. V lost 2 bases and J lost 3, with 8 bases in between.

The genes are TRBV5-6 and TRBJ1-1; D not certain. The CDR3 totals 14 residues. Per germline, CDR1 SGHDT and CDR2 YYEEEE. The V gene lost 2 bases and the J gene lost 5 bases, with 13 bases spanning the gap. The CDR3 DNA is TGTGCCAGCAGCTTTGGACCCGGGGTGACTGAAGCTTTCTTT. This translates into CASSFGPGVTEAFF. The variable domain in full, with the rest retrieved from reference TRBV5-6 and TRBJ1-1, is DAGVTQSPTHLIKTRGQQVTLRCSPKSGHDTVSWYQQALGQGPQFIFQYYEEEERQRGNFPDRFSGHQFPNYSSELNVNALLLGDSALYLCASSFGPGVTEAFFGQGTRLTVV.

V usage is TRBV28 and J usage is TRBJ2-7; the D is unclear. The germline V and J ends were trimmed by 1 base and 5 bases, with 15 bases remaining between them. The CDR3 extends over 15 amino acids. Per the germline V gene, CDR1 is MDHEN and CDR2 is SYDVKM. CDR3 sequence reads: CASSLLIPVADEQYF. The CDR3 nucleotides read TGTGCCAGCAGTTTATTGATCCCAGTGGCCGACGAGCAGTACTTC.

The chain uses TRBV15 and TRBJ2-1; D gene unclear. This CDR3 comprises 13 residues. V lost 5 bases and J lost 8, with 13 bases in between. Germline V gene sequence: CDR1 LNHNV, CDR2 YYDKDF (reference sequence). CDR3: CATSRYPRDEQFF. In nucleotides, the CDR3 is TGTGCCACCAGCCGCTATCCACGGGATGAGCAGTTCTTC.

The chain has TRBV5-1 and TRBJ2-1; D gene uncertain. V lost 0 bases to trimming and J lost 10 bases, with 5 bases between them. The germline CDR1 and CDR2 sequences are SGHRS and YFSETQ. The CDR3 sequence is 11 residues long. CDR3 DNA sequence: TGCGCCAGCAGCTTGGCCGGGGAGCAGTTCTTC. Its translation is CASSLAGEQFF.

The chain couples TRBV11-3 to TRBJ2-7, with 13 bases matching TRBD2. CDR3 size: 15 residues. Trimming cost V 4 bases and J 4 bases; bases outside gene matches: 4. The germline V gene encodes CDR1 SGHNT and CDR2 YENEEA. The CDR3 DNA reads TGTGCCAGCAGCTCAGGGACTAGCGGGACGTACGAGCAGTACTTC. Translated: CASSSGTSGTYEQYF.

The chain carries TRBV5-1 and TRBJ1-1; D gene ambiguous. V lost 1 base and J 4 bases, leaving 11 bases between the germline ends. The V gene's germline CDR1 is SGHRS and CDR2 YFSETQ. This CDR3 comprises 14 residues. The CDR3 is CASSLTVSVTEAFF. In DNA, the CDR3 is TGCGCCAGCAGCTTGACAGTCTCAGTCACTGAAGCTTTCTTT.

The chain links TRBV6-5 to TRBJ1-2; D may be TRBD1 (6 bases). The CDR3 length is 11 residues. Between the trimmed V and J ends, which lost 10 bases and 7 bases, there was a span of 13 bases. The germline gives CDR1 MNHEY, CDR2 SVGAGI. The CDR3 is CAILGGAGYTF. DNA of the CDR3: TGTGCCATCCTAGGGGGTGCTGGCTACACCTTC.

The J gene is TRBJ1-2, the V gene TRBV27; 9 bases line up with TRBD1. The CDR3 has 15 residues. From germline, CDR1 is MNHEY and CDR2 SMNVEV (reference sequence). The V gene end was trimmed by 5 bases and the J gene end by 8 bases; junction bases not matched to a gene: 12. The CDR3 coding sequence is TGTGCCAGCAGTCCCGAGGGACAGGGCTTGGGAGGCTACACCTTC. It translates to CASSPEGQGLGGYTF.